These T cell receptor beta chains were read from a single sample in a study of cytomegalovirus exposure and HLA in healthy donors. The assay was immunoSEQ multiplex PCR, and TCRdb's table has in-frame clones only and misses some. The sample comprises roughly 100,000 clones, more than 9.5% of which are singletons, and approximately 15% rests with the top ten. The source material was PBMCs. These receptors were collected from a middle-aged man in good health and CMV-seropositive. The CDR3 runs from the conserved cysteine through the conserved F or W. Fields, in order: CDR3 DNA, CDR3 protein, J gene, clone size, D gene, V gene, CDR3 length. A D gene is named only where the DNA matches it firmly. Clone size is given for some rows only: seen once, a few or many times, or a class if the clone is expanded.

cdr3_nt: TGTGCCAGCAATAGACTAGCGAAGACCCAGTACTTC; cdr3_aa: CASNRLAKTQYF; j_call: TRBJ2-5; clone_size: NA; d_call: TRBD2; v_call: TRBV2; cdr3_length: 12
cdr3_nt: TGTGCCAGCCGTGACCAGGACCGGGGAGGAAACACCATATATTTT; cdr3_aa: CASRDQDRGGNTIYF; j_call: TRBJ1-3; clone_size: few; d_call: NA; v_call: TRBV25-1; cdr3_length: 15
cdr3_nt: TGTGCCAGCGGGACAGGGGGTTTATCCCCCTACGAGCAGTACTTC; cdr3_aa: CASGTGGLSPYEQYF; j_call: TRBJ2-7; clone_size: few; d_call: TRBD1; v_call: TRBV2; cdr3_length: 15
cdr3_nt: TGTGCCAGCAGCCCGCAGGGGGCTGTGGAGACCCAGTACTTC; cdr3_aa: CASSPQGAVETQYF; j_call: TRBJ2-5; clone_size: NA; d_call: TRBD1; v_call: TRBV5-4; cdr3_length: 14
cdr3_nt: TGTGCCAGCAGCAAATTGGGCCCGTGGGCATTAGCCAAAAACATTCAGTACTTC; cdr3_aa: CASSKLGPWALAKNIQYF; j_call: TRBJ2-4; clone_size: few; d_call: NA; v_call: TRBV21-1; cdr3_length: 18
cdr3_nt: TGTGCCAGCAGCTTGACAGTAGCGGGAATAGGCACCGGGGAGCTGTTTTTT; cdr3_aa: CASSLTVAGIGTGELFF; j_call: TRBJ2-2; clone_size: few; d_call: TRBD2; v_call: TRBV5-4; cdr3_length: 17
cdr3_nt: TGTGCCAGTGCAGGGGGCCTCCTGGAAAAACTGTTTTTT; cdr3_aa: CASAGGLLEKLFF; j_call: TRBJ1-4; clone_size: few; d_call: TRBD1; v_call: TRBV28; cdr3_length: 13
cdr3_nt: TGTGCCAGCAGCCACGGACTAGCGAGATACAATGAGCAGTTCTTC; cdr3_aa: CASSHGLARYNEQFF; j_call: TRBJ2-1; clone_size: NA; d_call: TRBD2; v_call: TRBV5-6; cdr3_length: 15
cdr3_nt: TGTGCCAGCAGTGAACAGGTCAATCAGCCCCAGCATTTT; cdr3_aa: CASSEQVNQPQHF; j_call: TRBJ1-5; clone_size: NA; d_call: NA; v_call: TRBV2; cdr3_length: 13
cdr3_nt: TGTGCCAGCAGTCACGACAGGGCGAATTCACCCCTCCACTTT; cdr3_aa: CASSHDRANSPLHF; j_call: TRBJ1-6; clone_size: few; d_call: TRBD1; v_call: TRBV6-5; cdr3_length: 14
cdr3_nt: TGCGCCAGCAGCTTGGTTCTATCAGATACGCAGTATTTT; cdr3_aa: CASSLVLSDTQYF; j_call: TRBJ2-3; clone_size: NA; d_call: NA; v_call: TRBV5-1; cdr3_length: 13
cdr3_nt: TGCGCCAGCAGCTTGGGGTCGGGAGGAGGAACAGATACGCAGTATTTT; cdr3_aa: CASSLGSGGGTDTQYF; j_call: TRBJ2-3; clone_size: NA; d_call: TRBD2; v_call: TRBV5-1; cdr3_length: 16
cdr3_nt: TGTGCCAGCAGCGAGACTAGCGGGATCTCCTACGAGCAGTACTTC; cdr3_aa: CASSETSGISYEQYF; j_call: TRBJ2-7; clone_size: NA; d_call: TRBD2; v_call: TRBV10-3; cdr3_length: 15
cdr3_nt: TGTGCTAGTGGCTCTAGCGGAAGCACAGATACGCAGTATTTT; cdr3_aa: CASGSSGSTDTQYF; j_call: TRBJ2-3; clone_size: NA; d_call: TRBD2; v_call: TRBV12-5; cdr3_length: 14